The 10 T cell receptor beta chains listed next were all sequenced from one sample in a study of blood T cell repertoires in COVID-19. Generated by immunoSEQ multiplex PCR, the TCRdb table keeps only in-frame clones and is missing some. The profile covers roughly 130,000 clones, with about four fifths appearing a single time and approximately 9.2% taken by the ten largest. Input material: PBMCs or T cells enriched from blood (not recorded which). Receptor source: a man in his fifties who had recovered from COVID-19.

In regard to this clone: Distinct nucleotide sequences in the sample also encode this CDR3. The V gene is TRBV18, the J gene TRBJ1-5; 10 bases line up with TRBD1. The CDR3 consists of 14 residues. Looked up from germline, CDR1 is KGHSH and CDR2 is LQKENI. J lost 5 bases, V lost 3 bases, and 1 base had no gene match. CDR3 residues: CASSPGTGDQPQHF. The CDR3 DNA sequence: TGTGCCAGCTCACCCGGGACAGGGGATCAGCCCCAGCATTTT.

The rearrangement joins TRBV18 to TRBJ1-2, with 7 positions matching TRBD1. Germline V gives CDR1 KGHSH, CDR2 LQKENI. The CDR3 loop spans 15 amino acids. With V trimmed by 3 bases and J by 7 bases, 11 bases remained unmatched. CDR3 DNA: TGTGCCAGCTCACCGCCCGGGACAGAAGCTGCTGGCTACACCTTC. This codes for CASSPPGTEAAGYTF.

J is TRBJ1-2 and V is TRBV5-1; 7 bases fit TRBD1. Losses at the gene ends were 4 bases for V and 6 bases for J; bases not matched to a gene: 9. CDR1 is SGHRS and CDR2 is YFSETQ in the germline V gene. This CDR3 region has 14 residues. DNA of the CDR3: TGCGCCAGCAGCCGGAAAGACAGGGAAGATGGCTACACCTTC. It translates to CASSRKDREDGYTF.

The V and J genes are TRBV12-3 or TRBV12-4 and TRBJ1-3; D remains ambiguous. The CDR3 sequence is 13 residues long. V was cut by 6 bases and J by 4 bases, with 10 bases left in between. This CDR3 reads CASRMTSGNTIYF. The CDR3 coding sequence is TGTGCCAGCAGGATGACATCGGGAAACACCATATATTTT.

The chain is built from TRBV5-1 and TRBJ1-3; D ambiguous. The germline V and J ends were trimmed by 4 bases and 0 bases, with 11 bases remaining between them. Germline V gene lookup returns CDR1 SGHRS and CDR2 YFSETQ. CDR3 length: 15 amino acids. The CDR3 here is CASSPLGASGNTIYF. The CDR3, as DNA: TGCGCCAGCAGCCCCCTTGGAGCCTCTGGAAACACCATATATTTT.

This rearrangement joins TRBV5-4 to TRBJ2-1; 9 nucleotides line up with TRBD2. Germline V gene sequence: CDR1 SGHNT, CDR2 YYREEE (reference sequence). This CDR3 contains 16 residues. The ends lost 4 bases at V and 0 bases at J; junction bases unmatched: 5. CDR3 coding DNA: TGTGCCAGCAGCCGTAGCGGGGGAAGCTCCTACAATGAGCAGTTCTTC. Translated, it gives CASSRSGGSSYNEQFF.

The rearrangement uses TRBV27 and TRBJ1-3; D is possibly TRBD1 (6 bases). The V end lost 6 bases, the J end lost 9 bases, and 21 bases lay between the germline ends. The CDR3 is 15 amino acids. CDR1 and CDR2 (germline): MNHEY, SMNVEV (reference sequence). The CDR3 here is CASSPGVLASRTIYF. The CDR3, as DNA: TGTGCCAGCAGCCCAGGGGTACTCGCGTCTCGCACCATATATTTT.

The chain is built from TRBV14 and TRBJ2-3; 14 positions agree with TRBD2. The trim removed 3 bases at V and 4 bases at J, leaving 0 bases unmatched. Germline V gene sequence: CDR1 SGHDN, CDR2 FVKESK. The CDR3 covers 15 residues. In DNA, the CDR3 is TGTGCCAGCAGCCAGACTAGCGGGGGGGCAGATACGCAGTATTTT. It encodes CASSQTSGGADTQYF.

The chain couples TRBV11-2 to TRBJ1-4, with D unclear. Trimming cost V 2 bases and J 3 bases, with 7 bases left between them. There are 14 residues in the CDR3. From germline, CDR1 is SGHAT and CDR2 FQNNGV. This CDR3 reads CASSLRRSNEKLFF. The CDR3 DNA sequence: TGTGCCAGCAGCTTACGGCGGTCTAATGAAAAACTGTTTTTT.

This chain links TRBV6-5 with TRBJ1-2; possibly TRBD1 for D (5 bases). Germline-derived CDR1 and CDR2 are MNHEY and SVGAGI. There are 14 residues in the CDR3. The V gene lost 6 bases and the J gene lost 0 bases, with 11 bases spanning the gap. For the CDR3, the DNA is TGTGCCAGCAGGCAGGCCAGGGCTAACTATGGCTACACCTTC. It translates to CASRQARANYGYTF.